This T cell receptor beta chain was found in a study of blood T cell repertoires in COVID-19. In the study overall: Donors in the United States, Italy and Spain gave samples during acute or convalescent COVID-19. PBMCs, B-cell-depleted T cells, or T cells provided the cDNA or gDNA that made up the material.

Germline assignment: CDR1 LNHDA and CDR2 SQIVND (reference sequence). The CDR3 has 15 amino acids. Between the trimmed V and J ends, which lost 7 bases and 0 bases, there was a span of 12 bases. Under the authors' procedure: Quantification of nucleated cells was approximated via reference gene primer amplification. Sequencing used immunoSEQ multiplex PCR; TCRdb keeps in-frame clones, though not all of them. V, J and clone size are those of that table, while D and trimming were read from the DNA. This sample has 250,000 or so clones, with roughly 89% found just once. The V gene is TRBV19, the J gene TRBJ2-2; D is possibly TRBD1 (6 bases). The specimen sequenced was peripheral blood. This sequence originates from a woman aged 40-49 years who had recovered from COVID-19. The CDR3 loop is CASMVGATNTGELFF. In DNA form, the CDR3 reads TGTGCCAGTATGGTGGGGGCAACGAACACCGGGGAGCTGTTTTTT.